Reported below is one T cell receptor (beta chain). What this receptor recognizes is not known. The sample holds no much larger clone one base away, and base qualities are not on file. One collaborating source in Seattle enrolled patients during active infection and followed them longitudinally through the course of disease. Each collaborating institution followed its own protocols to collect whole blood in K2EDTA tubes. For TCRbeta analysis, collaborators shipped samples in one of three forms: frozen whole blood, isolated PBMCs, or DNA extracted from either of those sample types. TCRbeta CDR3 regions were amplified from genomic DNA using the immunoSEQ Assay, a bias-controlled multiplex PCR. Regarding the original processing steps: The number of nucleated cells in each sample was estimated by amplification of reference gene primers within the assay. Sequence reads were collapsed and filtered to measure the absolute abundance of every unique TCRbeta CDR3 rearrangement. Productive Simpson clonality was computed per sample as the square root of Simpson's diversity index over productive rearrangements. TCRdb holds this immuneACCESS table with in-frame rearrangements only. Some clones are missing; in checked studies, unresolved V genes explain under half, and the rest has no known cause. The D gene and trimming were derived from the DNA, and the V and J assignments and clone size from that table. For this sample the table gives a few hundred thousand clones, of which around four fifths were detected only once. Of the sample, over 9.5% is held by the ten largest clones.

The data originate from a study of blood T cell repertoires in COVID-19 (dated by TCRdb to the early 2020s). For context, the study as a whole: Samples covering the acute and convalescent phases of COVID-19 were provided by collaborators in the United States, Italy and Spain. The prospective study material was composed of cDNA or gDNA derived from T cells, B-cell-depleted T cells, or PBMCs. Deeply sampled blood TCRbeta repertoires from subjects exposed to, actively infected with, or recovered from COVID-19 were included in the dataset. The repertoires were made available in a free public database intended to serve as a resource for research on the immune response to SARS-CoV-2. The samples were drawn from two sources: the first 160 participants of the ongoing ImmuneRACE study, and 1,254 subjects contributed by 6 global collaborators. The sample metadata nearly always contained a de-identified subject ID, COVID-19 status, age in years and sex. HLA class I and class II types, where available, came from metadata supplied by the sample provider rather than from assay-based typing.

Overall study results and their limits: The amount of clinical and demographic metadata varied by source and participant and was provided uncurated.

At the junction V is shortened by 4 bases and J by 2 bases; bases outside the gene matches: 2. CDR3 length: 14 amino acids, cysteine to phenylalanine. Of the read, only the CDR3 DNA is kept; its 42 bases are in frame from base 1. Looking up the germline V gene yields CDR1 MGHRA and CDR2 YSYEKL. What was sequenced was peripheral blood. The clonotype was recovered from an elderly woman with COVID-19, enrolled during active disease. This chain joins TRBV4-1 to TRBJ1-2, with 9 junctional bases fitting TRBD1. The DNA reads as follows: TGCGCCAGCAGCCCGGGGACAGGGAACTATGGCTACACCTTC. It translates as CASSPGTGNYGYTF.